This TCR beta chain came from a study of T-cell memory formation after mild COVID-19. V dropped 4 bases and J dropped 2 bases, with 11 bases sitting between them. The CDR3 covers 14 residues. CDR1 and CDR2 from the germline V gene are SGHDN and FVKESK. UMIs and sample barcodes were carried by the TCR alpha and TCR beta cDNA libraries that 5'RACE produced using constant-segment primers. TCRdb ran MiXCR on the 5' RACE reads and lists one entry per CDR3 protein. The sample consists of around 180,000 distinct CDR3 sequences, approximately 16% of them appearing once. Of note for this clonotype: Antigen unknown.

Study findings and constraints: Second-wave clones that peaked on day 37 lacked confirmed SARS-CoV-2 specificity. Researchers report contracting CD4+ clones mostly in CM and EM, with CD8+ clones in EMRA.

The clonotype was recovered from an adult woman who had mild COVID-19 (a few samples of this study predate the infection). Cell type and time point are not known. Sequenced material: PBMCs or a T cell subset sorted from them (not recorded which). The chain employs TRBV14 and TRBJ2-5; perhaps TRBD2 as D (5 bases). This chain's CDR3 is CASSPAGKQETQYF. The CDR3 coding sequence is TGTGCCAGCAGCCCAGCCGGGAAACAAGAGACCCAGTACTTC.